The clone carrying this T cell receptor (beta chain) appeared a few times. Its antigen is not known. This entry is derived from a study of T cell repertoires in cytomegalovirus infection. About the study: TCR beta signatures that were public indicated CMV infection and matching HLA type.

One entry per CDR3 protein, called by TCRdb with MiXCR from the reads. The repertoire holds about 460,000 distinct CDR3 sequences, with approximately 11% as singletons. The study's findings and limits: It was HLA-C-restricted CMV-specific TCR beta clonotypes that dominated the response ex vivo. Totalled public TCR beta family frequency picked out people who carried CMV plus the relevant HLA.

This sequence originates from a human donor in good health (CMV status not recorded). Some clones in this sample may be carry-over from other donors' samples. Sequencing used PBMCs.

CDR3 DNA: TGTGCCAGCAGTACGGCCGCTCGCGTTAGGGGCTACACCTTC. Its translation is CASSTAARVRGYTF. The chain uses TRBV28 and TRBJ1-2; no clear D. The CDR3 sequence is 14 residues long. Germline CDR1 and CDR2: MDHEN and SYDVKM. V was clipped by 5 bases and J by 8 bases, with 18 bases between them.